This TCR beta chain appears in the sequencing data of a study of cytomegalovirus exposure and HLA in healthy donors. PCR was performed using 60 Vbeta and 13 Jbeta primers. Generated by immunoSEQ multiplex PCR, the TCRdb table keeps only in-frame clones and is missing some. The sample lists tens of thousands of clones, roughly nine tenths occurring once. V lost 2 bases and J 0 bases, leaving 12 bases between the germline ends. The CDR3 has 16 residues. The chain links TRBV5-3 to TRBJ2-1, with D unresolved. TRBV5-3 is noted as an ORF with a role that remains uncertain. The sequencing sample was made of PBMCs. This clonotype was obtained from a man aged 25-40 years in good health and CMV-seropositive. CDR3 protein: CARSFYDLSSYNEQFF. The CDR3 coding sequence is TGTGCCAGAAGCTTCTATGACTTAAGCTCCTACAATGAGCAGTTCTTC.